One sample yielded the 9 T cell receptor beta chains listed below, sequenced in a study of blood T cell repertoires in COVID-19 (dated by TCRdb to between 2020 and 2021). Library creation used the immunoSEQ multiplex PCR assay. Drawn from immuneACCESS, this table holds only the in-frame rearrangements with V and J called that TCRdb kept. Clones are partly lost; checked studies trace under half to an unresolved V gene and leave the rest unexplained. Within this sample are 150,000 to 200,000 clones, with around 80% of them counted one time only. The top ten constitute around 6% of the sample. Sequencing used PBMCs or T cells enriched from blood (not recorded which). The receptor source for this set is a man aged 40-50 years who had recovered from COVID-19.

V gene TRBV30 combines with J gene TRBJ2-1, with 14 nucleotides matching TRBD2. The V segment lost 5 bases and the J segment 0 bases; nucleotides outside the gene matches: 3. The CDR3 is 16 amino acids. Germline loops: CDR1 GTSNPN, CDR2 SVGIG (reference sequence). CDR3 DNA sequence: TGTGCCTGGGGACTAGCGGGGGGTCCCTCCTACAATGAGCAGTTCTTC. Its translation is CAWGLAGGPSYNEQFF.

This clone appeared a single time. The chain has TRBV5-6 and TRBJ2-5, with D maybe TRBD2 (6 bases). This CDR3 is 16 amino acids long. Germline V gene sequence: CDR1 SGHDT, CDR2 YYEEEE. V lost 2 bases, J lost 3 bases, and 17 bases lay in between. The CDR3 DNA reads TGTGCCAGCAGCTTAATGTTGGGGGGTGGGAAAGAGACCCAGTACTTC. Residues: CASSLMLGGGKETQYF.

The chain combines TRBV6-1 with TRBJ1-6; 7 bases align to TRBD1. V was pared by 2 bases and J by 7 bases, with 5 bases of the junction left unmatched. Germline loops: CDR1 MNHNS, CDR2 SASEGT. This CDR3 has 15 residues. The CDR3 DNA is TGTGCCAGCAGTGAATTACAGGGGACGAATTCACCCCTCCACTTT. As protein: CASSELQGTNSPLHF.

The sample holds many counts of this clone. CDR3 amino acids: CASSFTNPQGNEQFF. As DNA, the CDR3 is TGCGCCAGCAGCTTCACAAACCCGCAGGGAAATGAGCAGTTCTTC. The V call is TRBV5-1, the J call TRBJ2-1; possible D gene TRBD1, 5 bases. Germline CDR1 reads SGHRS; CDR2 reads YFSETQ. V shed 2 bases and J shed 7 bases, with 16 bases lying between them. CDR3 length equals 15 residues.

This clone was counted ten times or more. The V and J genes are TRBV7-7 and TRBJ2-5; 8 bases agree with TRBD2. The CDR3 length is 15 residues. Germline V CDR1 and CDR2: SSHAT, FNYEAQ (reference sequence). After removal of 1 base from V and 1 base from J, the junction contained 2 bases not matched to a gene. The CDR3, as DNA: TGTGCCAGCAGCTTAGGCGGGGGGTCCCAAGAGACCCAGTACTTC. Amino acids: CASSLGGGSQETQYF.

The chain recombines TRBV2 with TRBJ2-2; 12 bases line up with TRBD2. CDR1 is SNHLY and CDR2 is FYNNEI in the germline V gene. V lost 6 bases and J lost 8; bases outside the gene matches: 10. The CDR3 runs 16 residues. CDR3 nucleotide sequence: TGTGCCAGCAGCGCTGTGCTAGCGGGGGGGCCAGGGGAGCTGTTTTTT. Protein sequence: CASSAVLAGGPGELFF.

The genes are TRBV24-1 and TRBJ1-1; D gene unclear. Trimming took 0 bases from V and 8 from J, leaving 9 bases between them. Germline CDR1 is KGHDR and CDR2 is SFDVKD. The CDR3 is made up of 13 amino acids. The CDR3 reads CATSDLTGREAFF. The CDR3 nucleotides read TGTGCCACCAGTGATTTGACCGGTAGAGAAGCTTTCTTT.

The rearrangement uses TRBV5-1 and TRBJ2-7; TRBD1 might be the D (6 bases). The CDR3 has 16 amino acids. V was shortened by 2 bases and J by 2 bases, with 17 bases between the two germline ends. The germline V gene has CDR1 SGHRS and CDR2 YFSETQ. This CDR3 reads CASSFPNREETYEQYV. CDR3 in DNA: TGCGCCAGCAGCTTCCCGAACAGGGAAGAAACCTACGAGCAGTACGTC.

The genes are TRBV18 and TRBJ2-7; 8 bases are a match to TRBD1. This CDR3 region has 16 residues. The V segment lost 6 bases and the J segment 7 bases; nucleotides outside the gene matches: 17. The V gene's germline CDR1 is KGHSH and CDR2 LQKENI. CDR3 coding DNA: TGTGCCAGCTCTCCAGACTCCCGGACAGGGTCGGAGGAGCAGTACGTC. This translates into CASSPDSRTGSEEQYV.